The sequence of this T cell receptor (beta chain) was determined in a study of T cell responses to AZD1222 COVID-19 vaccine. Deletions cut 1 base from V and 4 bases from J, with 11 bases between. Germline CDR1 is SGHVS and CDR2 is FQNEAQ. The CDR3 is 15 amino acids. Study-wide results and caveats: It was only after the peak T cell response that any repertoires were sampled. Spike-specific TCR breadth and depth were elevated following two AZD1222 doses. Unmutated regions of variants are reportedly targeted by nearly half of spike-specific TCRs. Females made up more of the donors, who were largely white British, and clonal diversity may have come out too low.

In regard to this clone: Antigen specificity is unknown.

Assay: immunoSEQ multiplex PCR; the TCRdb copy retains only in-frame clones and omits some. The profile shows roughly 140,000 clones, over 75% of them singletons. This receptor was obtained from an adult in good health. The chain couples TRBV7-8 to TRBJ2-1; no reliable D call. The sample consisted of peripheral blood, taken on day 0 of AZD1222 vaccination. CDR3 nucleotide sequence: TGTGCCAGCAGCTTAGGAGTCGTGCTGTACAATGAGCAGTTCTTC. Amino acid sequence: CASSLGVVLYNEQFF.